This T cell receptor (beta chain) was retrieved from a study of cytomegalovirus exposure and HLA in healthy donors. It was with 60 Vbeta and 13 Jbeta primers that the PCR ran. The protocol was immunoSEQ multiplex PCR, while the TCRdb copy is restricted to in-frame clones and leaves out a portion. Among approximately 100,000 clones listed, over 60% were seen once. For this clone: What it binds is unknown.

Study findings and constraints: TCR beta V- and J-gene trimming was later associated with a missense DCLRE1C variant. Most TCR beta V segments were productive about 90% or about 30% of the time in an earlier analysis.

Sequenced sample: PBMCs. The receptor was derived from a middle-aged man in good health and CMV-seropositive.

This CDR3 reads CASGFIGTGRPGPYEQYF. The CDR3 coding sequence is TGTGCTAGTGGTTTTATCGGGACAGGGCGACCGGGGCCCTACGAGCAGTACTTC. The V gene is TRBV12-5, the J gene TRBJ2-7, with TRBD1 matching 9 bases. The germline V gene encodes CDR1 LGHNT and CDR2 FRNRAP. V lost 3 bases to trimming and J lost 2 bases; unmatched junction nucleotides: 14. CDR3 length: 18 residues.